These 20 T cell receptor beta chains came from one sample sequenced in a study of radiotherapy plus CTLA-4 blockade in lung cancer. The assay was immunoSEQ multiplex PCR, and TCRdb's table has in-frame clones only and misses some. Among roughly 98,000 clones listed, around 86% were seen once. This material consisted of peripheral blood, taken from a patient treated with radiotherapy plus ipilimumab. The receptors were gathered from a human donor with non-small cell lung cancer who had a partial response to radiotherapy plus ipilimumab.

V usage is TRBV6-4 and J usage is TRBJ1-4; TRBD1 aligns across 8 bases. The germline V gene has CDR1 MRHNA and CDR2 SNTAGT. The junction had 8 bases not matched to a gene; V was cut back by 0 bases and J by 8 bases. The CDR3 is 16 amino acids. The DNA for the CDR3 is TGTGCCAGCAGTGACTCGGTCGTCAGGGACAGGGAAAAACTGTTTTTT. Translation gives CASSDSVVRDREKLFF.

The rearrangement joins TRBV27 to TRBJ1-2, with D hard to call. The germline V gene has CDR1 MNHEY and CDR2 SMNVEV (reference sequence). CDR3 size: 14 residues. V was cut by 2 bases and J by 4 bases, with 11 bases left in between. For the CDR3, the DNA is TGTGCCAGCAGTTTAAGGGAGGGCAGCTATGGCTACACCTTC. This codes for CASSLREGSYGYTF.

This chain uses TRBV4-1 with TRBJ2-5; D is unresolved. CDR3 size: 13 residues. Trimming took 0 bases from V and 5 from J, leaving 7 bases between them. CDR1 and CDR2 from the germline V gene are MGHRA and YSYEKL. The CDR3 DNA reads TGCGCCAGCAGCCAAGAACCCGGGGAGACCCAGTACTTC. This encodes CASSQEPGETQYF.

The CDR3 reads CATSETDPATGELFF. The CDR3 region has the DNA TGTGCCACCAGCGAGACTGACCCGGCCACCGGGGAGCTGTTTTTT. The chain couples TRBV15 to TRBJ2-2; no firm D call. This CDR3 is 15 amino acids long. Trimming pared 5 bases from V and 4 bases from J, leaving 14 bases between. Germline CDR1 is LNHNV and CDR2 is YYDKDF (reference sequence).

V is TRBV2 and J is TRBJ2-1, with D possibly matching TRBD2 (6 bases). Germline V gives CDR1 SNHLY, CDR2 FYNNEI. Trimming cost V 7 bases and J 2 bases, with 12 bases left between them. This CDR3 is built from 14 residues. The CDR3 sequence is CASNSGGTYNEQFF. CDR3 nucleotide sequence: TGTGCCAGCAATAGCGGCGGGACCTACAATGAGCAGTTCTTC. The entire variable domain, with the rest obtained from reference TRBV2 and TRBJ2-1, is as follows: EPEVTQTPSHQVTQMGQEVILRCVPISNHLYFYWYRQILGQKVEFLVSFYNNEISEKSEIFDDQFSVERPDGSNFTLKIRSTKLEDSAMYFCASNSGGTYNEQFFGPGTRLTVL.

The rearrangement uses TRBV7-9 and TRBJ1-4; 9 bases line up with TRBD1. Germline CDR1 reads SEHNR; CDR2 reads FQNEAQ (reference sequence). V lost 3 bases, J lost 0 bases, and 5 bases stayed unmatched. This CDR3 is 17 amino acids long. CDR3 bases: TGTGCCAGCAGCTTGAGGACAGGGGCACCAACTAATGAAAAACTGTTTTTT. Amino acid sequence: CASSLRTGAPTNEKLFF.

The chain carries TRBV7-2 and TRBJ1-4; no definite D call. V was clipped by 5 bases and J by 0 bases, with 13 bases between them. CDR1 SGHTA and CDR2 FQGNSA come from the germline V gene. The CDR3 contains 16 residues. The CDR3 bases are TGTGCCAGCAGCACAAGTCGTCCAGCAACTAATGAAAAACTGTTTTTT. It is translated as CASSTSRPATNEKLFF.

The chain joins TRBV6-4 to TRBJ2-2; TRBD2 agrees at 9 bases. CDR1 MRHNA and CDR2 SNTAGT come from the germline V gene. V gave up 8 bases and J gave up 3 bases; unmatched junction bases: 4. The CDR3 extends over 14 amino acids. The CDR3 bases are TGTGCCAGCTCGCGGGAGGGGGACACCGGGGAGCTGTTTTTT. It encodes CASSREGDTGELFF.

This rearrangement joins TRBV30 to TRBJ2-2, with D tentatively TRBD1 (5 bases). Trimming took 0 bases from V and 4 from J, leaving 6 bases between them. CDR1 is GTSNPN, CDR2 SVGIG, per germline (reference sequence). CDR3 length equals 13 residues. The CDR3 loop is CAWSVQVTGELFF. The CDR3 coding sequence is TGTGCCTGGAGTGTACAGGTCACCGGGGAGCTGTTTTTT. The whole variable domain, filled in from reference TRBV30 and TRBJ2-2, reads SQTIHQWPATLVQPVGSPLSLECTVEGTSNPNLYWYRQAAGRGLQLLFYSVGIGQISSEVPQNLSASRPQDRQFILSSKKLLLSDSGFYLCAWSVQVTGELFFGEGSRLTVL.

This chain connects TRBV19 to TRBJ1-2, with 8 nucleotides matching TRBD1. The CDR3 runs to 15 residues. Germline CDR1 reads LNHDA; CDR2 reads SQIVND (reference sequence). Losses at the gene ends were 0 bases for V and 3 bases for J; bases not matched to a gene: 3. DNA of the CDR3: TGTGCCAGTAGTATAGATCCGACAGGGGACTATGGCTACACCTTC. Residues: CASSIDPTGDYGYTF.

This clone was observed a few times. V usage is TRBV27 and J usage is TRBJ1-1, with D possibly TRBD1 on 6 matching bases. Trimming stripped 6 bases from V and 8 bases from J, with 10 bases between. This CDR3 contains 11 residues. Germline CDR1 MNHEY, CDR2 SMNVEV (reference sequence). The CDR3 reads CASRADREAFF. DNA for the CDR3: TGTGCCAGCAGGGCCGACAGGGAAGCTTTCTTT.

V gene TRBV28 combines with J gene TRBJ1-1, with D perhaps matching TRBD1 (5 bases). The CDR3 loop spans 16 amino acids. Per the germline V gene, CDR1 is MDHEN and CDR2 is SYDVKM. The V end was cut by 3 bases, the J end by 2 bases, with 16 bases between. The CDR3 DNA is TGTGCCAGCAGTTTTGAACGACAGACAGTTAACACTGAAGCTTTCTTT. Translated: CASSFERQTVNTEAFF.

CDR3 protein: CASSQGLAGVLNEQYF. In DNA form, the CDR3 reads TGTGCCAGCAGTCAGGGACTAGCGGGAGTTTTAAACGAGCAGTACTTC. The rearrangement joins TRBV27 to TRBJ2-7; TRBD2 agrees at 14 bases. V gave up 5 bases and J gave up 5 bases; unmatched junction bases: 8. CDR1 is MNHEY, CDR2 SMNVEV, per germline (reference sequence). CDR3 length: 16 residues.

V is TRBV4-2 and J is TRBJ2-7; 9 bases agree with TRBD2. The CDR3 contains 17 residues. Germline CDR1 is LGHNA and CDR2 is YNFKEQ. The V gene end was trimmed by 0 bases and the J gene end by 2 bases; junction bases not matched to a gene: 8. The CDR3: CASSQDLLAGFTYEQYF. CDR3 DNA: TGTGCCAGCAGCCAAGATCTACTAGCGGGCTTCACCTACGAGCAGTACTTC.

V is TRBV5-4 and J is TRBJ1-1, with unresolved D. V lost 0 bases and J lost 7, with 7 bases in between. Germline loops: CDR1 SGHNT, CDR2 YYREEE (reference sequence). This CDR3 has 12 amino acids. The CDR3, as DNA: TGTGCCAGCAGCTTGGCCCAGGATGAAGCTTTCTTT. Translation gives CASSLAQDEAFF. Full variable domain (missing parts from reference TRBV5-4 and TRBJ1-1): ETGVTQSPTHLIKTRGQQVTLRCSSQSGHNTVSWYQQALGQGPQFIFQYYREEENGRGNFPPRFSGLQFPNYSSELNVNALELDDSALYLCASSLAQDEAFFGQGTRLTVV.

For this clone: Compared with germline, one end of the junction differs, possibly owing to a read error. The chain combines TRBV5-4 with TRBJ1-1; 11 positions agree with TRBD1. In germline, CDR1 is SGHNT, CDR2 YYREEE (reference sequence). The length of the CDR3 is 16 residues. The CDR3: CASSLDRGQGNTEAFF. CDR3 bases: TGTGCCAGCAGTTTGGACAGGGGGCAAGGGAACACTGAAGCTTTCTTT.

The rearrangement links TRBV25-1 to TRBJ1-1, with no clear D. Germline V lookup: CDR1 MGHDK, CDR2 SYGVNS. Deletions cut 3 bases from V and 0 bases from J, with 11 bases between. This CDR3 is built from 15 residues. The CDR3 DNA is TGTGCCAGCAGTGACACCTCTACTATGAACACTGAAGCTTTCTTT. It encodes CASSDTSTMNTEAFF. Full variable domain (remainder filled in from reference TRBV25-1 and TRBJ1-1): EADIYQTPRYLVIGTGKKITLECSQTMGHDKMYWYQQDPGMELHLIHYSYGVNSTEKGDLSSESTVSRIRTEHFPLTLESARPSHTSQYLCASSDTSTMNTEAFFGQGTRLTVV.

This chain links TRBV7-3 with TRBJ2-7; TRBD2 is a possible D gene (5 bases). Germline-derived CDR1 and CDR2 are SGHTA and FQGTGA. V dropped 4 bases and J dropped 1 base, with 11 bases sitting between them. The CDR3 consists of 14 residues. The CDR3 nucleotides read TGTGCCAGCAGCTCCGTCGGGGTTTCCTACGAGCAGTACTTC. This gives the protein CASSSVGVSYEQYF.

The CDR3 region is CASTPSFGEAFF. DNA of the CDR3: TGTGCCAGCACACCCTCTTTCGGTGAAGCTTTCTTT. V gene TRBV28 combines with J gene TRBJ1-1; D gene ambiguous. V was pared by 7 bases and J by 7 bases, with 13 bases between. CDR3 length equals 12 residues. Germline CDR1 MDHEN, CDR2 SYDVKM.

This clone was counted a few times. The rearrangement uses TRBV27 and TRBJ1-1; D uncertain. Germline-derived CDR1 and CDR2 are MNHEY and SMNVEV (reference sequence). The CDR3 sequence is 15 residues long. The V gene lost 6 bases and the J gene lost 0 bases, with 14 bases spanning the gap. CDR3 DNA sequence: TGTGCCAGCAGGCGGCGGCAAGCAATGAACACTGAAGCTTTCTTT. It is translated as CASRRRQAMNTEAFF.